The 4 T cell receptor beta chains presented below share a single source sample, sequenced in a study of blood T cell repertoires in COVID-19. The protocol was immunoSEQ multiplex PCR, while the TCRdb copy is restricted to in-frame clones and leaves out a portion. The sample lists some 150,000 clones; 65% to 90% were seen once. Sequenced sample: peripheral blood. Source of these receptors: a woman aged 55-70 years with active or convalescent COVID-19.

V gene TRBV7-2 combines with J gene TRBJ1-2; 11 bases fit TRBD1. The CDR3 has 15 amino acids. Germline V CDR1 and CDR2: SGHTA, FQGNSA. V lost 2 bases to trimming and J lost 4 bases; unmatched junction nucleotides: 3. The CDR3 DNA reads as TGTGCCAGCAGCTTAAATGGACAGGGGGCCTATGGCTACACCTTC. Protein product: CASSLNGQGAYGYTF.

This chain uses TRBV10-3 with TRBJ1-4; D is unclear. Trimming shortened V by 4 bases and J by 4 bases, and 7 bases separated the two germline ends. CDR1 and CDR2 from the germline V gene are ENHRY and SYGVKD. The CDR3 has 13 amino acids. The CDR3 protein is CAISGAINEKLFF. CDR3 bases: TGTGCCATCAGTGGAGCCATTAATGAAAAACTGTTTTTT.

The chain uses TRBV18 and TRBJ1-1; 10 bases fit TRBD1. Germline CDR1 is KGHSH and CDR2 is LQKENI. V lost 4 bases, J lost 0 bases, and 2 bases stayed unmatched. The CDR3 length is 15 residues. CDR3 amino acids: CASSLDRGMNTEAFF. The CDR3 nucleotides read TGTGCCAGCTCACTGGACAGGGGGATGAACACTGAAGCTTTCTTT.

The chain has TRBV4-1 and TRBJ1-4, with 8 nucleotides matching TRBD1. The germline V gene has CDR1 MGHRA and CDR2 YSYEKL. The CDR3 is 17 amino acids. J gave up 7 bases and V 4 bases, and 14 bases lay outside the gene matches. CDR3 residues: CASSPPGGTRIVEKLFF. In nucleotides, the CDR3 is TGCGCCAGCAGCCCCCCAGGGGGCACCCGCATTGTTGAAAAACTGTTTTTT.